This T cell receptor beta chain was captured in a study of T cell responses to AZD1222 COVID-19 vaccine. Study-level points and caveats: Clonal diversity may have been underestimated, and the donors were mostly white British, with more females than males. At 160-218 and 743-854, vaccine-associated CD4 TCRs were dominant, and they spanned spike.

Trimming pared 5 bases from V and 12 bases from J, leaving 22 bases between. CDR3 length equals 15 residues. Germline V gene data show CDR1 as SEHNR and CDR2 as FQNEAQ (reference sequence). Sequenced by immunoSEQ multiplex PCR; TCRdb stores in-frame clones only, minus some. The data contain some 150,000 clones, 75% to 90% of them seen just once; the ten biggest clones take up 6.9%. About this clone itself: Its antigen is currently unknown.

The V and J genes are TRBV7-9 and TRBJ1-4, with D tentatively TRBD1 (5 bases). This TCR was sampled from an adult who had recovered from COVID-19. The sequenced sample was peripheral blood, obtained after recovery from COVID-19. The CDR3: CASSPQGPGRSELFF. In nucleotides, the CDR3 is TGTGCCAGCAGCCCTCAGGGACCTGGGAGGAGCGAACTGTTTTTT.